This T cell receptor (beta chain) was identified in a study of blood T cell repertoires in COVID-19. Study at large: From T cells, B-cell-depleted T cells, or PBMCs came the material, which was cDNA or gDNA.

Germline CDR1 and CDR2: SGHNT and YENEEA. There are 14 residues in the CDR3. Trimming took 3 bases from V and 3 from J; bases not matched to a gene: 3. Ages ranged from about 18 to 89 years, with residence in around 24 US areas. The method was immunoSEQ multiplex PCR; TCRdb's version includes in-frame clones alone and lacks a portion of them. The data contain 40,000 to 50,000 clones, about 88% of them singletons. Sequenced material: PBMCs or T cells enriched from blood (not recorded which). This chain connects TRBV11-3 to TRBJ2-3, with TRBD2 matching 7 bases. The clonotype originates from a woman aged 50 to 65 who had recovered from COVID-19. The CDR3 loop reads CASSFGTTTDTQYF. DNA for the CDR3: TGTGCCAGCAGCTTCGGGACTACTACAGATACGCAGTATTTT.